Sequencing of this T cell receptor beta chain was carried out in a study of blood T cell repertoires in COVID-19. Study-level background: Material from acute and convalescent COVID-19 was sourced from the United States, Italy and Spain. The cDNA or gDNA used as material had been derived from T cells, B-cell-depleted T cells, or PBMCs.

Authors' processing steps: Amplification of reference gene primers provided the estimated nucleated cell counts. Profiled with immunoSEQ multiplex PCR; TCRdb holds only in-frame clones, not every one. Clone size and V and J calls were adopted from that table, with D and trimming inferred from the DNA. The repertoire includes around 190,000 clones, around 76% of them detected once, and 7.8% sits in the top ten. V was trimmed by 5 bases and J by 9 bases, leaving 23 bases between them. This CDR3 region has 16 residues. Germline V gene sequence: CDR1 SGHTA, CDR2 FQGNSA. The chain has TRBV7-2 and TRBJ2-1; D perhaps matches TRBD2 (7 bases). Input material: peripheral blood. The TCR originated in a woman between 55 and 75 years old with COVID-19, enrolled during active disease. The CDR3, as DNA: TGTGCCAGCAGCCGGGACGGGGGGCCGTTTGGCACTGAGCAGTTCTTC. It translates to CASSRDGGPFGTEQFF.